This T cell receptor beta chain was recorded in a study of T cell responses to AZD1222 COVID-19 vaccine. General study results and limits: No repertoire was sampled before or during the peak T cell response, only after it.

The V end lost 4 bases, the J end lost 1 base, and 13 bases lay between the germline ends. Germline V gives CDR1 SGHDN, CDR2 FVKESK. The CDR3 loop spans 15 amino acids. To note about this clone: Its specificity is not known.

Measured with immunoSEQ multiplex PCR; TCRdb has only the in-frame clones, and not every one. The sample lists 90,000 to 150,000 clones, 91% occurring once. This TCR derives from an adult in good health. The chain has TRBV14 and TRBJ1-1, with D perhaps TRBD1 (5 bases). The sequenced sample was peripheral blood, obtained on day 0 of AZD1222 vaccination. CDR3 protein: CASSPVRGTNTEAFF. Here the CDR3 DNA reads TGTGCCAGCAGCCCCGTTCGAGGGACGAACACTGAAGCTTTCTTT. Filled out from reference TRBV14 and TRBJ1-1, the complete variable domain reads EAGVTQFPSHSVIEKGQTVTLRCDPISGHDNLYWYRRVMGKEIKFLLHFVKESKQDESGMPNNRFLAERTGGTYSTLKVQPAELEDSGVYFCASSPVRGTNTEAFFGQGTRLTVV.